Sequencing of this T cell receptor (beta chain) was carried out in a study of blood T cell repertoires in COVID-19 (dated by TCRdb to 2018 to 2021). Notes on the research overall: The collaborator samples originated in the United States, Italy and Spain and spanned the acute and convalescent phases of COVID-19. The material from the prospective study consisted of cDNA or gDNA derived from T cells, B-cell-depleted T cells, or PBMCs. Subjects who had been exposed to COVID-19, were actively infected with it, or had recovered from it provided the deeply sampled blood TCRbeta repertoires that made up the dataset. A freely available public database, intended as a resource for researchers studying the immune response to SARS-CoV-2, is where the repertoires were released. Samples were obtained from the ongoing ImmuneRACE study (first 160 participants) and from about 1,300 subjects provided by 6 global collaborators. A de-identified subject ID, COVID-19 status, age in years and sex were almost always included in the sample metadata. Where HLA class I and class II types were available, the types were taken from metadata supplied by the sample provider, not from assay-based typing. Points the paper makes about the study in general: How much clinical and demographic metadata was included differed by source and by participant, and the metadata was provided uncurated.

The immunoSEQ Assay, a bias-controlled multiplex PCR, was used to amplify TCRbeta CDR3 regions from genomic DNA. In the original analysis: The number of nucleated cells in each sample was estimated from the amplification of reference gene primers within the assay. Sequence reads were collapsed and filtered to measure the absolute abundance of every unique TCRbeta CDR3 rearrangement. For each sample, productive Simpson clonality was calculated by taking the square root of Simpson's diversity index across productive rearrangements. TCRdb took this table from immuneACCESS and kept in-frame rearrangements with V and J called. Such tables lack part of the clones; where checked against another copy, unresolved V genes explain under half of the gap, and the rest is unexplained. For V, J and clone size, that table is used; D and trimming come from the DNA. The sample yields 260,000 or so clones; about 80% were counted once. Clones ranked in the top ten supply roughly 8.6% of the sample.

Points on this clone: Its antigen remains undetermined. Per-base quality was not reported, and no clone a single base away is much larger than it.

Collaborating institutions collected whole blood in K2EDTA tubes following their own protocols. Collaborator samples were shipped for TCRbeta analysis as frozen whole blood, isolated PBMCs, or DNA extracted from either sample type. Sequences SNHLY (CDR1) and FYNNEI (CDR2) are obtained from the germline V gene. Counted from cysteine to phenylalanine, this CDR3 has 14 amino acids. Solely the CDR3 DNA is kept, with 42 bases framed from the first base. V trim: 5 bases; J trim: 4 bases; unmatched bases: 4. The source is a human donor in a cohort sampled during active COVID-19. The specimen was peripheral blood. The chain is assembled from TRBV2 and TRBJ1-2; 10 bases in the junction line up with TRBD1. The CDR3 protein: CASSRQGASYGYTF. The DNA reads as follows: TGTGCCAGCAGTCGACAGGGGGCGAGCTATGGCTACACCTTC.